The following is a TCR beta chain sequence with its context. The antigen is undetermined. These data belong to a study of identical twins. A single record per CDR3 protein comes from TCRdb applying MiXCR to the 5' RACE reads. The sample has about 150,000 distinct CDR3 sequences, around 3.5% seen once. The CDR3 loop spans 13 amino acids. V was cut by 5 bases and J by 1 base, with 8 bases left in between. The germline V gene encodes CDR1 SGHTA and CDR2 FQGNSA. Overall study findings and caveats: Insertions were reduced in abundant cord blood beta clonotypes but not in memory repertoires.

Specimen: memory T cells sorted from blood. The chain uses TRBV7-2 and TRBJ2-5; D could derive from TRBD1 or TRBD2 (5 bases each). The source is a man aged 18 to 30 in good health. The CDR3 loop is CASSRGVQETQYF. The CDR3 DNA follows: TGTGCCAGCAGCCGAGGGGTCCAAGAGACCCAGTACTTC. Based on the CDR3 plus reference TRBV7-2 and TRBJ2-5, the full variable domain is GAGVSQSPSNKVTEKGKDVELRCDPISGHTALYWYRQSLGQGLEFLIYFQGNSAPDKSGLPSDRFSAERTGGSVSTLTIQRTQQEDSAVYLCASSRGVQETQYFGPGTRLLVL.